A selection of T cell receptor beta chains follows, all from one sample in a study of a mutant IDH1 vaccine in newly diagnosed glioma. The table came from immunoSEQ multiplex PCR; TCRdb's copy has only in-frame clones and leaves some out. Of tens of thousands of clones in the sample, roughly 91% were seen once. No cognate antigen is known for these TCRs. The sequencing here drew on PBMCs, taken from a glioma patient whose treatment included an IDH1 peptide vaccine. All receptors derive from a woman in her forties or fifties with glioma. The CDR3 runs from the conserved cysteine through the conserved F or W. D genes are given only for firm matches. For some rows the clone size is stated as once, few or many, or as a class when expanded; others skip it.

NA	NA	TRBV30	TRBJ1-3	CACMSMSGNTIYF	TGTGCCTGCATGTCAATGAGTGGAAACACCATATATTTT
NA	NA	TRBV11-2	TRBJ2-7	CASSLELRVRSYEQYF	TGTGCCAGCAGCTTAGAACTGAGGGTCCGATCCTACGAGCAGTACTTC
NA	NA	TRBV27	TRBJ2-3	CASSIQGNGPTDTQYF	TGTGCCAGCAGCATACAGGGTAATGGTCCCACAGATACGCAGTATTTT
NA	NA	TRBV6-1	TRBJ2-7	CASSRIWGDAYEQYF	TGTGCCAGCAGTCGAATCTGGGGGGATGCCTACGAGCAGTACTTC
NA	NA	TRBV5-4	TRBJ2-7	CASSLDQYEQYF	TGTGCCAGCAGCTTGGATCAATACGAGCAGTACTTC
NA	NA	TRBV27	TRBJ2-2	CASSPNGELFF	TGTGCCAGCAGCCCCAACGGGGAGCTGTTTTTT
NA	TRBD2	TRBV29-1	TRBJ2-1	CSVAGLAGGGTSYNEQFF	TGCAGCGTTGCGGGACTAGCGGGAGGAGGAACCTCCTACAATGAGCAGTTCTTC
NA	TRBD1	TRBV2	TRBJ1-5	CASSERQGSNQPQHF	TGTGCCAGCAGTGAAAGACAGGGCAGCAATCAGCCCCAGCATTTT
NA	TRBD2	TRBV30	TRBJ2-1	CAWGLGLAGANEQFF	TGTGCCTGGGGGCTTGGACTAGCGGGAGCGAATGAGCAGTTCTTC
NA	NA	TRBV6-5	TRBJ1-3	CASSYRTAPGNTIYF	TGTGCCAGCAGTTACCGAACAGCACCTGGAAACACCATATATTTT
NA	TRBD2	TRBV6-1	TRBJ2-1	CASSEEGGRDNEQFF	TGTGCCAGCAGTGAAGAGGGAGGGCGGGACAATGAGCAGTTCTTC
NA	TRBD1	TRBV27	TRBJ2-1	CASSLRQGSHNEQFF	TGTGCCAGCAGTTTAAGACAGGGGTCTCACAATGAGCAGTTCTTC
NA	NA	TRBV10-1	TRBJ2-1	CASSGQNEQFF	TGCGCCAGCAGTGGCCAGAATGAGCAGTTCTTC
NA	TRBD2	TRBV28	TRBJ2-3	CASSQGTSGRRDTQYF	TGTGCCAGCAGTCAAGGGACTAGCGGGAGGAGAGATACGCAGTATTTT
NA	TRBD2	TRBV4-1	TRBJ2-7	CASSQFGLAKYEQYF	TGCGCCAGCAGCCAATTTGGACTAGCGAAGTACGAGCAGTACTTC
NA	TRBD1	TRBV5-6	TRBJ2-7	CASRRQGREQYF	TGTGCCAGCAGAAGACAGGGGCGCGAGCAGTACTTC
NA	NA	TRBV4-1	TRBJ1-2	CASSRDRTQQRAYGYTF	TGCGCCAGCAGCCGAGATCGGACACAGCAAAGGGCCTATGGCTACACCTTC
NA	NA	TRBV5-6	TRBJ2-4	CASSLGLQTKNIQYF	TGTGCCAGCAGCTTGGGCCTGCAAACCAAAAACATTCAGTACTTC
NA	NA	TRBV21-1	TRBJ2-3	CAAGLSGSYSTDTQYF	TGTGCCGCCGGACTAAGCGGGAGTTATAGCACAGATACGCAGTATTTT
NA	NA	TRBV6-6	TRBJ2-1	CASSPWDFNNEQFF	TGTGCCAGCAGTCCCTGGGACTTCAACAATGAGCAGTTCTTC
NA	TRBD1	TRBV19	TRBJ2-7	CASSRQAGTGGYEQYF	TGTGCCAGTAGTCGCCAGGCCGGGACAGGGGGCTACGAGCAGTACTTC
NA	TRBD1	TRBV28	TRBJ1-1	CASSLNRGNTEAFF	TGTGCCAGCAGTTTGAACAGGGGGAACACTGAAGCTTTCTTT
NA	TRBD1	TRBV2	TRBJ2-2	CASRTGEANTGELFF	TGTGCCAGCAGGACAGGGGAGGCGAACACCGGGGAGCTGTTTTTT
NA	NA	TRBV6-4	TRBJ2-3	CARTKWGKSTDTQYF	TGTGCCAGGACGAAGTGGGGGAAGTCCACAGATACGCAGTATTTT
NA	NA	TRBV11-2	TRBJ1-2	CASSPVRGGGYGYTF	TGTGCCAGCAGCCCTGTCCGTGGAGGGGGGTATGGCTACACCTTC
NA	NA	TRBV5-1	TRBJ2-2	CASSLGLMNTGELFF	TGCGCCAGCAGCTTGGGGCTGATGAACACCGGGGAGCTGTTTTTT
NA	TRBD2	TRBV7-9	TRBJ2-1	CASWGGRDNEQFF	TGTGCCAGCTGGGGCGGGAGGGACAATGAGCAGTTCTTC
NA	NA	TRBV15	TRBJ2-7	CATSIQGDEQYF	TGTGCCACCAGCATACAGGGTGACGAGCAGTACTTC
once	TRBD1	TRBV2	TRBJ2-6	CASIGTGGAVGANVLTF	TGTGCCAGCATCGGGACAGGGGGCGCGGTGGGGGCCAACGTCCTGACTTTC
NA	NA	TRBV11-2	TRBJ2-5	CASSSAWGEQETQYF	TGTGCCAGCAGCTCCGCATGGGGGGAACAAGAGACCCAGTACTTC
NA	NA	TRBV6-6	TRBJ2-7	CASSRDTYEQYF	TGTGCCAGCAGCCGGGACACCTACGAGCAGTACTTC
NA	TRBD1	TRBV28	TRBJ2-3	CASSLRQGAIITDTQYF	TGTGCCAGCAGTTTAAGACAGGGGGCGATAATAACAGATACGCAGTATTTT
once	TRBD1	TRBV7-9	TRBJ2-1	CASTTGGSYNEQFF	TGTGCCAGCACCACAGGGGGTTCCTACAATGAGCAGTTCTTC
NA	NA	TRBV2	TRBJ2-6	CASSRSVLIFSSGANVLTF	TGTGCCAGCAGTCGGTCTGTCCTGATATTCAGCTCTGGGGCCAACGTCCTGACTTTC
NA	NA	TRBV4-2	TRBJ2-7	CASSLRDDSSYEQYF	TGTGCCAGCAGCCTTCGAGACGACAGCTCCTACGAGCAGTACTTC
NA	NA	TRBV27	TRBJ2-2	CASSFGPRVTGELFF	TGTGCCAGCAGTTTTGGTCCTCGGGTCACCGGGGAGCTGTTTTTT
once	NA	TRBV27	TRBJ2-1	CASSSPAGRSYNEQFF	TGTGCCAGCAGTTCCCCGGCGGGGCGCTCCTACAATGAGCAGTTCTTC
NA	NA	TRBV6-5	TRBJ1-2	CASSTDQGRTYGYTF	TGTGCCAGCAGTACCGACCAGGGCAGGACCTATGGCTACACCTTC
once	TRBD2	TRBV7-9	TRBJ2-7	CASSPEGTSVNEQYF	TGTGCCAGCAGCCCCGAGGGGACTAGCGTAAACGAGCAGTACTTC
NA	NA	TRBV6-5	TRBJ2-7	CASSLRGTQLAEQYF	TGTGCCAGCAGTTTACGTGGGACTCAACTTGCCGAGCAGTACTTC
NA	NA	TRBV6-6	TRBJ1-2	CASRRTYGYTF	TGTGCCAGCAGACGGACCTATGGCTACACCTTC
NA	TRBD2	TRBV5-1	TRBJ2-2	CASSGLAGVSNTGELFF	TGCGCCAGCAGCGGGTTAGCGGGAGTGTCGAACACCGGGGAGCTGTTTTTT
NA	NA	TRBV10-3	TRBJ1-5	CAISAREGWGNQPQHF	TGTGCCATCAGTGCAAGGGAAGGGTGGGGAAATCAGCCCCAGCATTTT
NA	TRBD2	TRBV6-1	TRBJ2-7	CASRTGLGSSYEQYF	TGTGCCAGCAGGACCGGACTAGGGAGCTCCTACGAGCAGTACTTC